These 9 T cell receptor beta chains share one sample of origin, sequenced in a study of regulatory T cells in long-lasting Graves disease. Both iRepertoire HTBI primers and Arm-PCR of CDR3 regions were used to build the TCR beta libraries. TCRdb analysed the multiplex PCR reads with MiXCR anew, one entry per CDR3 protein. The repertoire consists of about 460,000 distinct CDR3 sequences, with roughly 23% occurring once and the leading ten covering 13%. Time point of the sample: persistent/refractory GD, antithyroid drugs over 5 years with positive TRAb. PBMC-extracted RNA yielded the TCR library. Sequencing was performed on peripheral blood mononuclear cells (PBMCs), taken when the disease was refractory, from a patient treated with antithyroid drugs. All receptors derive from a female donor with Graves disease.

As regards this clonotype: This may stem from a read error, because a much larger clone lies one nucleotide away. The rearrangement links TRBV6-2 or TRBV6-3 to TRBJ2-7, with 7 bases matching TRBD1. This CDR3 is built from 19 residues. Trimming at V came to 4 bases and at J to 4 bases, leaving 22 bases not matched to a gene. The germline V gene has CDR1 MNHEY and CDR2 SVGEGT. Here the CDR3 reads CASSSPGTELLITLYEQYF. The DNA of the CDR3 is TGTGCCAGCAGTTCTCCCGGGACAGAGCTCCTTATCACCCTTTACGAGCAGTACTTC.

In this sample, this clonotype turned up many times. The chain carries TRBV3-1 and TRBJ2-7; 7 bases fit TRBD1. V shed 0 bases and J 3 bases; nucleotides not matched to a gene: 11. The CDR3 extends over 17 amino acids. CDR1 LGHDT and CDR2 YNNKEL come from the germline V gene (reference sequence). The CDR3 DNA reads TGTGCCAGCAGCCAAGAGGAGTTCACAGGGGTAAACTACGAGCAGTACTTC. It translates to CASSQEEFTGVNYEQYF.

This clonotype was counted a few times. The chain carries TRBV5-6 and TRBJ2-7; 9 bases agree with TRBD1. J was trimmed by 4 bases and V by 5 bases; bases with no gene match: 10. The CDR3 is made up of 15 amino acids. Germline CDR1 and CDR2: SGHDT and YYEEEE. The CDR3 spells CASSPGTGRGYEQYF. The CDR3, as DNA: TGTGCCAGCAGTCCCGGGACAGGGCGGGGGTACGAGCAGTACTTC. Full variable domain (rest looked up from reference TRBV5-6 and TRBJ2-7): DAGVTQSPTHLIKTRGQQVTLRCSPKSGHDTVSWYQQALGQGPQFIFQYYEEEERQRGNFPDRFSGHQFPNYSSELNVNALLLGDSALYLCASSPGTGRGYEQYFGPGTRLTVT.

The J gene is TRBJ2-2, the V gene TRBV7-8; 12 bases align to TRBD2. V was clipped by 5 bases and J by 6 bases; unmatched bases: 4. The germline V gene encodes CDR1 SGHVS and CDR2 FQNEAQ. The CDR3 is 15 amino acids. The chain's CDR3 is CASSGTSGGPGELFF. CDR3 DNA sequence: TGTGCCAGCAGCGGCACTAGCGGGGGGCCCGGGGAGCTGTTTTTT.

This clonotype was seen ten or more times. One junction end disagrees with the germline gene, perhaps due to a read error. The gene calls are TRBV2 and TRBJ2-6; either TRBD1 or TRBD2 may fit D (5 bases each). The V gene's germline CDR1 is SNHLY and CDR2 FYNNEI. The CDR3 has 15 residues. Here the CDR3 DNA reads TGTGCCACCCAAGAGGGGTTCTCTGGAGCCAACGTCCTGACTTTC. Protein: CATQEGFSGANVLTF.

In its sample, this clonotype was seen a few times. The CDR3 reads CASSGGPVFYNSPLHF. The CDR3 region has the DNA TGTGCCAGCAGTGGGGGGCCAGTATTCTATAATTCACCCCTCCACTTT. V gene TRBV12-3 or TRBV12-4 combines with J gene TRBJ1-6; tentatively, D is TRBD1 (6 bases). With 5 bases removed from V and 3 bases from J, the gap between germline ends came to 14 bases. The CDR3 is made up of 16 amino acids.

The CDR3 loop is CASIPRPGHYGYTF. CDR3 in DNA: TGCGCCAGCATTCCGCGGCCAGGACACTATGGCTACACCTTC. The chain uses TRBV5-1 and TRBJ1-2, with D hard to call. CDR3 size: 14 residues. The germline V and J ends were trimmed by 6 bases and 3 bases, with 15 bases remaining between them. CDR1 and CDR2 from the germline V gene are SGHRS and YFSETQ.

The chain recombines TRBV25-1 with TRBJ2-1; D might be TRBD1 (7 bases). This CDR3 region has 18 residues. Germline CDR1 reads MGHDK; CDR2 reads SYGVNS. Trimming cost V 1 base and J 3 bases, with 19 bases left between them. CDR3 bases: TGTGCCAGCAGTGAATCACCAATACAGGGGAGGATCTACAATGAGCAGTTCTTC. It is translated as CASSESPIQGRIYNEQFF.

This clonotype was observed many times. The V and J genes are TRBV15 and TRBJ2-7, with D uncertain. Germline CDR1 and CDR2: LNHNV and YYDKDF (reference sequence). The CDR3 spans 13 residues. V dropped 0 bases and J dropped 4 bases, with 7 bases sitting between them. This CDR3 reads CATSRDKGYEQYF. CDR3 in DNA: TGTGCCACCAGCAGAGATAAGGGTTACGAGCAGTACTTC.